This TCR beta chain stems from a study of CDR3 diversity in severe acne. V lost 0 bases and J 3 bases, leaving 18 bases between the germline ends. CDR3 length equals 17 residues. Germline V gene lookup returns CDR1 LGHNA and CDR2 YNFKEQ. TCRdb itself ran the PCR reads through MiXCR, one entry per CDR3 protein. The sample has fewer than 90,000 distinct CDR3 sequences, 45% to 60% seen once. This clonotype was picked up many times. Sequenced input: blood. The receptor's source is a male donor in good health, without acne. This sequence joins TRBV4-2 and TRBJ2-7; the D gene could be TRBD1 or TRBD2 (6 bases each). The CDR3 sequence is CASSQEGRGAFSYEQYF. The CDR3 DNA reads TGTGCCAGCAGCCAAGAAGGAAGGGGGGCCTTCAGCTACGAGCAGTACTTC.